This T cell receptor (beta chain) was identified during a study of cytomegalovirus exposure and HLA in healthy donors. General observations from the study: Roughly uniform sequencing depth across donors was assumed, possibly incorrectly.

Researchers ran the PCR with 60 Vbeta and 13 Jbeta primers. Assay: immunoSEQ multiplex PCR; the TCRdb copy retains only in-frame clones and omits some. The repertoire holds 95,000 to 100,000 clones, with 75% as singletons. Notes on this clone: The target antigen is unknown.

The ends lost 1 base at V and 6 bases at J; junction bases unmatched: 6. The CDR3 has 14 amino acids. Germline V gives CDR1 SGHRS, CDR2 YFSETQ. The clonotype originates from a man aged 45-65 years in good health and CMV-seronegative. The genes are TRBV5-1 and TRBJ1-1, with 7 nucleotides matching TRBD1. Input material: PBMCs. CDR3 nucleotide sequence: TGCGCCAGCAGCTTGCTCGCGCAGGGGGCTGAAGCTTTCTTT. Translation gives CASSLLAQGAEAFF.